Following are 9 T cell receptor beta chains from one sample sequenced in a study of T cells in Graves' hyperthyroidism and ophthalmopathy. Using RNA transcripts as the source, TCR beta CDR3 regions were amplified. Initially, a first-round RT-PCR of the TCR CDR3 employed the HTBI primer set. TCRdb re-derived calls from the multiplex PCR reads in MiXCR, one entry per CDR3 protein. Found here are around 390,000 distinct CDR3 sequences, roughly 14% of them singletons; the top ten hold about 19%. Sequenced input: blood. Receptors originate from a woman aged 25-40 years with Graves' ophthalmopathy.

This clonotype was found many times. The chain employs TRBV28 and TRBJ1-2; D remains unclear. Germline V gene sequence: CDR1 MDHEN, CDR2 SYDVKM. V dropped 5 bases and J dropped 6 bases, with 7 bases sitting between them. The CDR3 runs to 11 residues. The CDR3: CASSPGNGYTF. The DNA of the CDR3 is TGTGCCAGCAGTCCTGGGAATGGCTACACCTTC.

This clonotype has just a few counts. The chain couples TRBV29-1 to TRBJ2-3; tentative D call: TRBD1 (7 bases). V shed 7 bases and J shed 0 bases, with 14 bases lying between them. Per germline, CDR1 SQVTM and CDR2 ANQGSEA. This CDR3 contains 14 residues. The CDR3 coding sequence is TGCAGCGCTCACAGGGGAGGAAGCACAGATACGCAGTATTTT. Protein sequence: CSAHRGGSTDTQYF.

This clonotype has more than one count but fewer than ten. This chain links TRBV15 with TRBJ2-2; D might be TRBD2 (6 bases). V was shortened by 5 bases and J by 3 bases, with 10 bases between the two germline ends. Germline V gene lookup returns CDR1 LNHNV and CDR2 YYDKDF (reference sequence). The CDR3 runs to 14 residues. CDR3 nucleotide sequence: TGTGCCACCAGCCACGGAGGGGACACCGGGGAGCTGTTTTTT. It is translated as CATSHGGDTGELFF.

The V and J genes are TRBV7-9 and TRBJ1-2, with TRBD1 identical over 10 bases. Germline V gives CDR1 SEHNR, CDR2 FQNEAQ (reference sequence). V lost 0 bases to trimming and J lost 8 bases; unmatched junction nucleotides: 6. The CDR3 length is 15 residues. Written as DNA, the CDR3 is TGTGCCAGCAGCTTAGCAGACAGGGGGCGCGGGGGCTACACCTTC. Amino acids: CASSLADRGRGGYTF.

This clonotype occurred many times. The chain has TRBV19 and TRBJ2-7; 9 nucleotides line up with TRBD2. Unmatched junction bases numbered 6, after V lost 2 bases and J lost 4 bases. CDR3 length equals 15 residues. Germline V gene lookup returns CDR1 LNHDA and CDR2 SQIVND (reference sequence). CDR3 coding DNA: TGTGCCAGTAGTATATCGGCGGGAGGGTCTTACGAGCAGTACTTC. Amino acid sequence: CASSISAGGSYEQYF. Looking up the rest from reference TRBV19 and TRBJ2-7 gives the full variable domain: DGGITQSPKYLFRKEGQNVTLSCEQNLNHDAMYWYRQDPGQGLRLIYYSQIVNDFQKGDIAEGYSVSREKKESFPLTVTSAQKNPTAFYLCASSISAGGSYEQYFGPGTRLTVT.

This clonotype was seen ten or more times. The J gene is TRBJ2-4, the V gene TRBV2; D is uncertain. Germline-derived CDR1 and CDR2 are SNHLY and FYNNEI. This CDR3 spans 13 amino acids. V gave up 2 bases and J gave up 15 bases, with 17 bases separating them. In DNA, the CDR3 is TGTGCCAGCAGTGAAACGCTAGACTCACTTCGGTACTTC. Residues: CASSETLDSLRYF.

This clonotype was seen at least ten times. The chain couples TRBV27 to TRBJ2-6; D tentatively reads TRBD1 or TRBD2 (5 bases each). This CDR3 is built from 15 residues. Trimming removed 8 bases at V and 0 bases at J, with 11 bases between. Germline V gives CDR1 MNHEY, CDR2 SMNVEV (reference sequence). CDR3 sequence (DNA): TGTGCCAGCTCCGGGGCCGGCTCTGGGGCCAACGTCCTGACTTTC. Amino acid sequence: CASSGAGSGANVLTF.

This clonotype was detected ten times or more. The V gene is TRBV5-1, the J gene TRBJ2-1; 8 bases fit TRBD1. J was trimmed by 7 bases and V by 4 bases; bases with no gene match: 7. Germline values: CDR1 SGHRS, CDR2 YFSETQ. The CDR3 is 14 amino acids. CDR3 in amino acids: CASSPTGVSNEQFF. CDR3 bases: TGCGCCAGCAGCCCGACAGGGGTATCAAATGAGCAGTTCTTC.

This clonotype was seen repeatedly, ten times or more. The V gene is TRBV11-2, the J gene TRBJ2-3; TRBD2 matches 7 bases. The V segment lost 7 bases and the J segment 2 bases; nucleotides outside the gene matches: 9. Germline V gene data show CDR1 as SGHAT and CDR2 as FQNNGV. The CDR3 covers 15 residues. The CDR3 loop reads CASIAGGRDTDTQYF. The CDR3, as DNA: TGTGCCAGCATCGCCGGGGGGAGGGACACAGATACGCAGTATTTT.